This TCR beta chain derives from a study of neurological immune-mediated disorders. The length of the CDR3 is 15 residues. The V end lost 0 bases, the J end lost 2 bases, and 11 bases lay between the germline ends. Germline CDR1 LGHNA, CDR2 YSLEER. The sample's time point: longitudinal time-point 2. A total of 2 million PBMCs stored at -80 degrees C provided the unsorted libraries. TCRdb reanalysed the 5' RACE reads using MiXCR and keeps one entry per CDR3 protein. Found here are tens of thousands of distinct CDR3 sequences, around 13% of them singletons; the top ten hold around 2.3%. The sample holds many counts of this clonotype.

This TCR was sampled from a middle-aged woman in good health. The chain combines TRBV4-3 with TRBJ2-7, with D possibly TRBD2 on 5 matching bases. Sequencing was carried out using PBMCs. In DNA, the CDR3 is TGCGCCAGCAGCCAAGAACCCCTAGCCCCCTACGAGCAGTACTTC. Translated, it gives CASSQEPLAPYEQYF.